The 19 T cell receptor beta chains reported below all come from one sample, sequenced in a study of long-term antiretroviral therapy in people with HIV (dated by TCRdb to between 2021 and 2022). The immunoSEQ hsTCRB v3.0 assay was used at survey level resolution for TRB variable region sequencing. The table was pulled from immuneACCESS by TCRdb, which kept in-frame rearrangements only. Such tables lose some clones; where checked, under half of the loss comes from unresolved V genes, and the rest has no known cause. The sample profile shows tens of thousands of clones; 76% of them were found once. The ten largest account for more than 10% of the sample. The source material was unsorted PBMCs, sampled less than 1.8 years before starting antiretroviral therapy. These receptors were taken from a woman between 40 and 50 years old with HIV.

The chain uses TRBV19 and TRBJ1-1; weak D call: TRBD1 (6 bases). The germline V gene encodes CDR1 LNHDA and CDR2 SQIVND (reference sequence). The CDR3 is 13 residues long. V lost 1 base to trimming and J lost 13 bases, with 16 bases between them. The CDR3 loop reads CASSIGRDTLFFF. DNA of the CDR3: TGTGCCAGTAGTATAGGCCGGGACACGCTTTTTTTCTTT.

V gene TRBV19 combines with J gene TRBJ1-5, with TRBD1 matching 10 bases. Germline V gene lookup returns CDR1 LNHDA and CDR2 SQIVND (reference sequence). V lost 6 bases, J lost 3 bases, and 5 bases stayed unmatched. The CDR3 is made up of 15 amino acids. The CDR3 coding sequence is TGTGCCAGTAGCATGACAGGGGGCGACAATCAGCCCCAGCATTTT. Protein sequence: CASSMTGGDNQPQHF.

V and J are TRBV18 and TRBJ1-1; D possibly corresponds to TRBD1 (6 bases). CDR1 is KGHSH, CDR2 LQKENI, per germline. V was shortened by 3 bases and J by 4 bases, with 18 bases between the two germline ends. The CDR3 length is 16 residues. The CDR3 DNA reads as TGTGCCAGCTCACCGCCGAACAGGGAGTTTGGCACTGAAGCTTTCTTT. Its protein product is CASSPPNREFGTEAFF.

CDR3 in DNA: TGTGCCAGCAAGATGCCTAGCGGGGGGTTAAATACGCAGTATTTT. Its protein product is CASKMPSGGLNTQYF. The chain recombines TRBV2 with TRBJ2-3; 11 positions agree with TRBD2. Germline-derived CDR1 and CDR2 are SNHLY and FYNNEI. The V gene end was trimmed by 7 bases and the J gene end by 7 bases; junction bases not matched to a gene: 10. The CDR3 sequence is 15 residues long.

CDR3 amino acids: CASSQGGEGSTNYGYTF. In DNA, the CDR3 is TGCGCCAGCAGCCAAGGGGGGGAGGGGTCAACTAACTATGGCTACACCTTC. The J gene is TRBJ1-2, the V gene TRBV4-1; weak D call: TRBD1 (5 bases). The CDR3 has 17 amino acids. Germline values: CDR1 MGHRA, CDR2 YSYEKL. V was cut by 1 base and J by 0 bases, with 15 bases left in between.

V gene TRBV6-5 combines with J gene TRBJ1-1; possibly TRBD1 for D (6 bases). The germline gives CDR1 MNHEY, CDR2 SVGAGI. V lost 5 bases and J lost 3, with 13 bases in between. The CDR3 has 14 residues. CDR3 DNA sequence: TGTGCCAGCAGTAACAACAGGGCCCACACTGAAGCTTTCTTT. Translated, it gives CASSNNRAHTEAFF.

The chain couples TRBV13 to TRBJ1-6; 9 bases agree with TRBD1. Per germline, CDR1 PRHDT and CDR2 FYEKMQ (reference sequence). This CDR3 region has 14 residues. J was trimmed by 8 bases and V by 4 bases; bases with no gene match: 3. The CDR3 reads CASSSRDRDSPLHF. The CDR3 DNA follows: TGTGCCAGCAGCTCCCGGGACAGGGATTCACCCCTCCACTTT.

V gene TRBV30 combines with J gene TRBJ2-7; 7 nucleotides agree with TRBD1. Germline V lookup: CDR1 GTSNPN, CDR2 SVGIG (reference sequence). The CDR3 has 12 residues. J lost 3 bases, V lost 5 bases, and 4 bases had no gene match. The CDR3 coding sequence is TGTGCCTGGGTAAGGGACAGCTACGAGCAGTACTTC. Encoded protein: CAWVRDSYEQYF.

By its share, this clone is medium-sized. The CDR3 spells CASSLDRGSPLHF. The CDR3 DNA reads as TGTGCCAGCAGCTTAGATCGAGGCTCACCCCTCCACTTT. The genes are TRBV7-2 and TRBJ1-6; D unclear. The CDR3 covers 13 residues. Germline V CDR1 and CDR2: SGHTA, FQGNSA. V was trimmed by 1 base and J by 10 bases, leaving 8 bases between them. Complete variable domain (other parts from reference TRBV7-2 and TRBJ1-6): GAGVSQSPSNKVTEKGKDVELRCDPISGHTALYWYRQSLGQGLEFLIYFQGNSAPDKSGLPSDRFSAERTGGSVSTLTIQRTQQEDSAVYLCASSLDRGSPLHFGNGTRLTVT.

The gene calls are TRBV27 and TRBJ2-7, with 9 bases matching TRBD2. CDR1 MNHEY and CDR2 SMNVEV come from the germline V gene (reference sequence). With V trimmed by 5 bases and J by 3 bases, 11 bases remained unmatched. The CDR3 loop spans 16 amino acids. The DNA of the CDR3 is TGTGCCAGCAGTGGTCTCGGAGCGGGAGGTCTCTACGAGCAGTACTTC. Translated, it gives CASSGLGAGGLYEQYF.

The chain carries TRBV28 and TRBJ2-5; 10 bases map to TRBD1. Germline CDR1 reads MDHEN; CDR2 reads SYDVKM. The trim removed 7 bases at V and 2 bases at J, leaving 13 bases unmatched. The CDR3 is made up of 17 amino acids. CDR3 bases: TGTGCCAGCAACACCCTCAGTTTGGACAGGGGGCAAGAGACCCAGTACTTC. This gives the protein CASNTLSLDRGQETQYF.

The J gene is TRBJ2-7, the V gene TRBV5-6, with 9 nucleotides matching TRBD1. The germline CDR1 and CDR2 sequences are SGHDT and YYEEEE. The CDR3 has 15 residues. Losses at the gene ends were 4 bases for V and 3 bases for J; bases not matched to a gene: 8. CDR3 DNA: TGTGCCAGCAGCCTAGGACAGGGGTCGTACTACGAGCAGTACTTC. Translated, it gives CASSLGQGSYYEQYF.

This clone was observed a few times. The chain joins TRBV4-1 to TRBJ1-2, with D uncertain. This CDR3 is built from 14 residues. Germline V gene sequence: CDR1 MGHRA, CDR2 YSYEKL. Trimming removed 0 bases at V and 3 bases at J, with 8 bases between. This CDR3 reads CASSQDRTYYGYTF. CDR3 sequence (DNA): TGCGCCAGCAGCCAAGATCGTACCTACTATGGCTACACCTTC.

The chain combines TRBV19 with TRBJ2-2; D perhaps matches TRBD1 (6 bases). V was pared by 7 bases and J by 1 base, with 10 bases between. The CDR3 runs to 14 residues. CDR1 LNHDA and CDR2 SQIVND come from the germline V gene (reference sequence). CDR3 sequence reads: CASTETGNTGELFF. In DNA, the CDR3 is TGTGCCAGTACAGAGACAGGGAACACCGGGGAGCTGTTTTTT. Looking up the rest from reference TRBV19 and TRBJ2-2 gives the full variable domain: DGGITQSPKYLFRKEGQNVTLSCEQNLNHDAMYWYRQDPGQGLRLIYYSQIVNDFQKGDIAEGYSVSREKKESFPLTVTSAQKNPTAFYLCASTETGNTGELFFGEGSRLTVL.

CDR3: CASSLEAATNQPQHF. The CDR3 bases are TGCGCCAGCAGCCTGGAGGCAGCCACCAATCAGCCCCAGCATTTT. The chain recombines TRBV4-3 with TRBJ1-5; D unresolved. V lost 4 bases to trimming and J lost 3 bases, with 13 bases between them. In germline, CDR1 is LGHNA, CDR2 YSLEER. The CDR3 sequence is 15 residues long.

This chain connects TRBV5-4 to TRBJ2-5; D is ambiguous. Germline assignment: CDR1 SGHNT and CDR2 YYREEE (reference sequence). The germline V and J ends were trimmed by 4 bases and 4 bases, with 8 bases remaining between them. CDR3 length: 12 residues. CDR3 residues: CASSNFPETQYF. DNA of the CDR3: TGTGCCAGCAGCAATTTTCCAGAGACCCAGTACTTC.

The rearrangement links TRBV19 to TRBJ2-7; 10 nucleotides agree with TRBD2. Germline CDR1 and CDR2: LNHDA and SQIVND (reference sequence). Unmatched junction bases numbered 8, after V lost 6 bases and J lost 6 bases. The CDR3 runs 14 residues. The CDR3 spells CASRMLSGGGEQYF. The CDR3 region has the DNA TGTGCCAGTAGAATGCTCAGCGGGGGGGGCGAGCAGTACTTC.

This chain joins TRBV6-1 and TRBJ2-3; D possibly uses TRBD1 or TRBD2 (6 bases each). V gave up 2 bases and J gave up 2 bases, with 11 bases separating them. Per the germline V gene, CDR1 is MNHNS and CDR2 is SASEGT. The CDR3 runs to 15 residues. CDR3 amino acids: CASSESRGLTDTQYF. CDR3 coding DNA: TGTGCCAGCAGTGAATCTCGGGGGCTCACAGATACGCAGTATTTT.

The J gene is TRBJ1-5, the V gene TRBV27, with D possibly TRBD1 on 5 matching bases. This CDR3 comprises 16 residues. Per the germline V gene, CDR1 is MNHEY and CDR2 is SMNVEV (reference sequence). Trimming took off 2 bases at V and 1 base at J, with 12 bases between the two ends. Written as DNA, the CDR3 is TGTGCCAGCAGTTTAGGGGGAATAAGGAGCAATCAGCCCCAGCATTTT. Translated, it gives CASSLGGIRSNQPQHF.